This TCR beta chain derives from a study of CD8+CD57+ T cells in acquired aplastic anemia. Findings and caveats of the study: Any difference that existed in CD8+ Simpson's diversity between patients and controls was not significant.

Regarding this clonotype: What it recognizes is unknown.

Selection for sequencing was limited to patients who had shown CD8+CD57+ cell expansion by flow cytometry. Blood came from patients not yet given any therapy. Both TCR beta VDJ combination and CDR3 sequence profiling were carried out. Genomic DNA was the template for this profiling. One entry per CDR3 protein, called by TCRdb with MiXCR from the reads. The repertoire holds 120,000 or so distinct CDR3 sequences, with about 50% as singletons. The V gene end was trimmed by 6 bases and the J gene end by 12 bases; junction bases not matched to a gene: 7. This CDR3 region has 13 residues. Per the germline V gene, CDR1 is LNHNV and CDR2 is YYDKDF (reference sequence).

This TCR was recovered from a human donor with aplastic anemia. This chain joins TRBV15 and TRBJ1-4, with TRBD1 identical over 10 bases. The sequenced sample was sorted CD4+, CD8+, or CD8+CD57+ T cells (not recorded which) from PBMCs. CDR3 protein: CATSLGQGRELFF. DNA of the CDR3: TGTGCCACCAGTCTGGGACAGGGGCGTGAACTGTTTTTT. Full variable domain (rest looked up from reference TRBV15 and TRBJ1-4): DAMVIQNPRYQVTQFGKPVTLSCSQTLNHNVMYWYQQKSSQAPKLLFHYYDKDFNNEADTPDNFQSRRPNTSFCFLDIRSPGLGDTAMYLCATSLGQGRELFFGSGTQLSVL.